The 27 T cell receptor beta chains below come from one sample, sequenced in a study of shared clonotypes between healthy human individuals. Here immunoSEQ multiplex PCR was the method, and the copy in TCRdb shows in-frame clones only, minus some. This table has about 1.5 million clones, roughly 98% appearing once. Sequencing was carried out using naive CD4+ T cells sorted from blood. Described subset: CD45RA+ positively selected. The source is a man aged 25-45 years in good health.

The V gene is TRBV2, the J gene TRBJ2-1; D is perhaps TRBD1 or TRBD2 (5 bases each). The CDR3 totals 14 residues. Germline V CDR1 and CDR2: SNHLY, FYNNEI. V was pared by 5 bases and J by 2 bases, with 10 bases between. CDR3 coding DNA: TGTGCCAGCAGTTGGGACGAGACCTACAATGAGCAGTTCTTC. Amino acid sequence: CASSWDETYNEQFF.

A note on this clone: Other DNA sequences in the same sample also yield this CDR3. J is TRBJ2-7 and V is TRBV27; D uncertain. The CDR3 covers 11 residues. V lost 5 bases and J 3 bases, leaving 5 bases between the germline ends. The germline V gene encodes CDR1 MNHEY and CDR2 SMNVEV (reference sequence). The CDR3 DNA reads TGTGCCAGCAGTAGCATCTACGAGCAGTACTTC. Translated, it gives CASSSIYEQYF.

The chain links TRBV9 to TRBJ2-7; 8 bases map to TRBD1. CDR3 length equals 17 residues. Germline values: CDR1 SGDLS, CDR2 YYNGEE. With 0 bases clipped from V and 4 bases from J, the junction kept 12 bases outside the gene matches. The DNA for the CDR3 is TGTGCCAGCAGCGTAGCTGGCCGGACAGGGTACGGGTACGAGCAGTACTTC. As protein: CASSVAGRTGYGYEQYF.

The chain recombines TRBV20-1 with TRBJ2-7, with D hard to call. This CDR3 is 11 amino acids long. V lost 7 bases, J lost 1 base, and 8 bases lay in between. CDR1 is DFQATT and CDR2 is SNEGSKA in the germline V gene (reference sequence). CDR3 sequence (DNA): TGCAGTGGGAAGGGATCCTACGAGCAGTACTTC. Protein: CSGKGSYEQYF.

This chain links TRBV7-9 with TRBJ2-2; perhaps TRBD2 as D (5 bases). Germline V gene lookup returns CDR1 SEHNR and CDR2 FQNEAQ (reference sequence). V lost 5 bases and J lost 6, with 13 bases in between. The CDR3 is 14 amino acids. The CDR3 bases are TGTGCCAGCAGCATCGGCAGGAGGCCCGGGGAGCTGTTTTTT. It codes for CASSIGRRPGELFF.

The chain combines TRBV18 with TRBJ2-4, with D tentatively TRBD2 (6 bases). Germline V gene data show CDR1 as KGHSH and CDR2 as LQKENI. This CDR3 has 14 amino acids. Between the trimmed V and J ends, which lost 1 base and 8 bases, there was a span of 12 bases. CDR3 protein: CASSPREVEDIQYF. The CDR3 nucleotides read TGTGCCAGCTCACCACGGGAGGTTGAAGACATTCAGTACTTC. The full variable domain, completed using reference TRBV18 and TRBJ2-4, is NAGVMQNPRHLVRRRGQEARLRCSPMKGHSHVYWYRQLPEEGLKFMVYLQKENIIDESGMPKERFSAEFPKEGPSILRIQQVVRGDSAAYFCASSPREVEDIQYFGAGTRLSVL.

As for this clone: Distinct nucleotide sequences in the sample also encode this CDR3. The V call is TRBV5-1, the J call TRBJ2-3; TRBD2 agrees at 12 bases. J gave up 4 bases and V 4 bases, and 4 bases lay outside the gene matches. The CDR3 loop spans 15 amino acids. From germline, CDR1 is SGHRS and CDR2 YFSETQ. CDR3 sequence reads: CASSPLAGGPDTQYF. CDR3 DNA: TGCGCCAGCAGCCCCCTAGCGGGAGGGCCAGATACGCAGTATTTT.

The chain links TRBV9 to TRBJ2-1; 9 bases line up with TRBD2. The CDR3 consists of 16 residues. The J segment lost 6 bases and the V segment lost 4 bases, leaving 11 bases of the junction unmatched. The V gene's germline CDR1 is SGDLS and CDR2 YYNGEE. CDR3 sequence reads: CASSPRGAGGLNEQFF. The CDR3 nucleotides are TGTGCCAGCAGCCCCCGAGGGGCGGGAGGGCTCAATGAGCAGTTCTTC.

This chain connects TRBV15 to TRBJ2-3, with TRBD2 identical over 11 bases. The CDR3 consists of 19 residues. In germline, CDR1 is LNHNV, CDR2 YYDKDF (reference sequence). V shed 2 bases, J shed 0 bases, and the junction held 10 bases outside the gene matches. The CDR3: CATSRKKIAGGPSTDTQYF. CDR3 DNA: TGTGCCACCAGCAGAAAAAAAATAGCGGGAGGGCCAAGCACAGATACGCAGTATTTT.

This clone was observed once. The CDR3 coding sequence is TGTGCCAGTAGTCAGTCGGATTCTTGGGTTTACGAGCAGTACTTC. Amino acid sequence: CASSQSDSWVYEQYF. V and J are TRBV19 and TRBJ2-7; no reliable D call. Trimming cost V 5 bases and J 4 bases, with 18 bases left between them. The CDR3 loop spans 15 amino acids. Germline CDR1 is LNHDA and CDR2 is SQIVND (reference sequence).

This clone was seen once. This chain links TRBV7-8 with TRBJ2-2; D unclear. The CDR3 spans 15 residues. V shed 0 bases and J shed 2 bases, with 7 bases lying between them. CDR1 and CDR2 (germline): SGHVS, FQNEAQ. The CDR3 region is CASSLAIANTGELFF. In DNA form, the CDR3 reads TGTGCCAGCAGCTTAGCGATAGCAAACACCGGGGAGCTGTTTTTT.

This clone occurred once. The chain combines TRBV11-2 with TRBJ1-2; possibly TRBD1 for D (6 bases). Germline V lookup: CDR1 SGHAT, CDR2 FQNNGV. Trimming took off 2 bases at V and 5 bases at J, with 24 bases between the two ends. CDR3 length equals 18 residues. CDR3 loop: CASSLLKDPGHLAYGYTF. CDR3 in DNA: TGTGCCAGCAGCTTACTTAAAGACCCGGGACACTTGGCGTATGGCTACACCTTC.

J is TRBJ2-4 and V is TRBV5-3; weak D call: TRBD1 (5 bases). TRBV5-3 is an ORF, with its function uncertain. The CDR3 sequence is 17 residues long. Trimming removed 4 bases at V and 6 bases at J, with 23 bases between. In nucleotides, the CDR3 is TGTGCCAGAAGCGTGGGGCAGGGATCCCAAATATCAAACATTCAGTACTTC. This encodes CARSVGQGSQISNIQYF.

V gene TRBV28 combines with J gene TRBJ1-5; tentatively, D is TRBD1 (5 bases). The V gene lost 5 bases and the J gene lost 0 bases, with 14 bases spanning the gap. The CDR3 extends over 16 amino acids. From germline, CDR1 is MDHEN and CDR2 SYDVKM. The CDR3 coding sequence is TGTGCCAGCAGTCCTCACACAGGAAATAGCAATCAGCCCCAGCATTTT. Amino acids: CASSPHTGNSNQPQHF.

Details on this clone: Within the sample, other DNA sequences also encode this same CDR3. The rearrangement links TRBV28 to TRBJ2-3, with D unresolved. The CDR3 consists of 12 residues. Trimming pared 4 bases from V and 4 bases from J, leaving 6 bases between. Germline V gene data show CDR1 as MDHEN and CDR2 as SYDVKM. In nucleotides, the CDR3 is TGTGCCAGCAGTTCGGTGGCAGATACGCAGTATTTT. It encodes CASSSVADTQYF. Full variable domain (remainder filled in from reference TRBV28 and TRBJ2-3): DVKVTQSSRYLVKRTGEKVFLECVQDMDHENMFWYRQDPGLGLRLIYFSYDVKMKEKGDIPEGYSVSREKKERFSLILESASTNQTSMYLCASSSVADTQYFGPGTRLTVL.

The chain joins TRBV25-1 to TRBJ2-2; no clear D gene. The V gene lost 7 bases and the J gene lost 0 bases, with 0 bases spanning the gap. This CDR3 comprises 11 residues. Germline V gene lookup returns CDR1 MGHDK and CDR2 SYGVNS. CDR3 DNA sequence: TGTGCCAGCACGAACACCGGGGAGCTGTTTTTT. This translates into CASTNTGELFF.

This sequence joins TRBV29-1 and TRBJ2-3; TRBD2 agrees at 11 bases. V lost 8 bases and J lost 0; bases outside the gene matches: 4. The CDR3 contains 14 residues. Germline CDR1 and CDR2: SQVTM and ANQGSEA. CDR3 amino acids: CSQRLAGSTDTQYF. DNA of the CDR3: TGCAGCCAACGACTAGCGGGAAGCACAGATACGCAGTATTTT.

The chain recombines TRBV19 with TRBJ2-1, with TRBD1 identical over 8 bases. The CDR3 consists of 17 residues. Germline assignment: CDR1 LNHDA and CDR2 SQIVND (reference sequence). Trimming at V came to 2 bases and at J to 5 bases, leaving 11 bases not matched to a gene. CDR3 protein: CASSIYPPGGFNNEQFF. In nucleotides, the CDR3 is TGTGCCAGTAGTATATACCCTCCAGGGGGCTTCAACAATGAGCAGTTCTTC.

This chain links TRBV5-4 with TRBJ2-2; D is unresolved. V was cut by 4 bases and J by 0 bases, with 7 bases left in between. The CDR3 consists of 14 residues. In germline, CDR1 is SGHNT, CDR2 YYREEE (reference sequence). CDR3 protein: CASSTRTNTGELFF. As DNA, the CDR3 is TGTGCCAGCAGCACCAGGACGAACACCGGGGAGCTGTTTTTT.

The J gene is TRBJ2-1, the V gene TRBV15; no clear D. This CDR3 spans 11 amino acids. Germline V CDR1 and CDR2: LNHNV, YYDKDF (reference sequence). Trimming stripped 3 bases from V and 12 bases from J, with 9 bases between. In DNA form, the CDR3 reads TGTGCCACCAGCAGCCCCATGGGGCAGTTCTTC. The encoded protein is CATSSPMGQFF.

A remark on this clone: Other DNA sequences in this sample translate to the same CDR3. This chain joins TRBV13 and TRBJ2-7; TRBD1 might be the D (5 bases). V was trimmed by 2 bases and J by 2 bases, leaving 16 bases between them. The length of the CDR3 is 16 residues. Germline CDR1 PRHDT, CDR2 FYEKMQ (reference sequence). CDR3 bases: TGTGCCAGCAGCTTACAGGGCAATTTGAATACCTACGAGCAGTACTTC. Encoded protein: CASSLQGNLNTYEQYF. The full variable domain, its missing parts supplied by reference TRBV13 and TRBJ2-7, is AAGVIQSPRHLIKEKRETATLKCYPIPRHDTVYWYQQGPGQDPQFLISFYEKMQSDKGSIPDRFSAQQFSDYHSELNMSSLELGDSALYFCASSLQGNLNTYEQYFGPGTRLTVT.

The V and J genes are TRBV5-1 and TRBJ1-4, with 9 bases that match TRBD1. Trimming removed 4 bases from V and 5 bases from J; junction bases left unmatched: 9. CDR1 is SGHRS and CDR2 is YFSETQ in the germline V gene. CDR3 length: 16 residues. The CDR3 DNA reads TGCGCCAGCAGCCCTACGGCCGGGACAGGGAATGAAAAACTGTTTTTT. Protein product: CASSPTAGTGNEKLFF. Complete variable domain (other parts from reference TRBV5-1 and TRBJ1-4): KAGVTQTPRYLIKTRGQQVTLSCSPISGHRSVSWYQQTPGQGLQFLFEYFSETQRNKGNFPGRFSGRQFSNSRSEMNVSTLELGDSALYLCASSPTAGTGNEKLFFGSGTQLSVL.

The chain carries TRBV6-6 and TRBJ1-5, with D perhaps TRBD1 (6 bases). Per germline, CDR1 MNHNY and CDR2 SVGAGI (reference sequence). The CDR3 is 13 amino acids. V lost 5 bases to trimming and J lost 6 bases, with 11 bases between them. The CDR3, as DNA: TGTGCCAGCAGTACAGGGTTTGCTCAGCCCCAGCATTTT. Its translation is CASSTGFAQPQHF.

This clone has a single count. The chain employs TRBV6-4 and TRBJ2-2, with a possible D match to TRBD2 (6 bases). V shed 6 bases and J shed 7 bases, with 12 bases lying between them. The CDR3 runs 13 residues. In germline, CDR1 is MRHNA, CDR2 SNTAGT. The CDR3 DNA sequence: TGTGCCAGCAGAGAGCGGGTTGGCGGGGAGCTGTTTTTT. Translated, it gives CASRERVGGELFF.

This clone was counted once. This chain uses TRBV19 with TRBJ1-2, with D unresolved. Germline lookup yields CDR1 LNHDA and CDR2 SQIVND (reference sequence). Trimming pared 0 bases from V and 0 bases from J, leaving 5 bases between. This CDR3 has 14 amino acids. This CDR3 is CASSIDPANYGYTF. CDR3 DNA: TGTGCCAGTAGTATAGACCCAGCTAACTATGGCTACACCTTC.

The chain employs TRBV7-8 and TRBJ2-1; 10 bases are a match to TRBD2. J gave up 5 bases and V 5 bases, and 12 bases lay outside the gene matches. The length of the CDR3 is 17 residues. Germline values: CDR1 SGHVS, CDR2 FQNEAQ. CDR3 sequence reads: CASSRVRLAGTHNEQFF. CDR3 bases: TGTGCCAGCAGCCGAGTCAGACTAGCGGGTACTCACAATGAGCAGTTCTTC.

The chain employs TRBV27 and TRBJ2-3; D is undetermined. CDR3 length: 15 residues. Germline V lookup: CDR1 MNHEY, CDR2 SMNVEV (reference sequence). V shed 5 bases and J shed 1 base, with 13 bases lying between them. CDR3 bases: TGTGCCAGCAGTGCCTACATCGGCCGCACAGATACGCAGTATTTT. Translated, it gives CASSAYIGRTDTQYF.